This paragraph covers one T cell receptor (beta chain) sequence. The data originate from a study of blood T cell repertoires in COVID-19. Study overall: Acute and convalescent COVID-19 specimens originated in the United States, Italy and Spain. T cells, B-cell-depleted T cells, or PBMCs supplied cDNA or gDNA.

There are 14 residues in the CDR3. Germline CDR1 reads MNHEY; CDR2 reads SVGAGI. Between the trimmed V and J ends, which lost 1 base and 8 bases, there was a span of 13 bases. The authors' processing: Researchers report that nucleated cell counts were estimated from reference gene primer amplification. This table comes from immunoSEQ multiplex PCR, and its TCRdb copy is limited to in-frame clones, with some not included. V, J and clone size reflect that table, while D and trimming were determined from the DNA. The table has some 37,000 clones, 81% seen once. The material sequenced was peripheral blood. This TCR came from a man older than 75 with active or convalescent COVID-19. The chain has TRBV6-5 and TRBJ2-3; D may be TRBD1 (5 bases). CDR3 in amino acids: CASSYLQGFGTQYF. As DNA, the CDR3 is TGTGCCAGCAGTTACTTGCAGGGATTTGGTACGCAGTATTTT.